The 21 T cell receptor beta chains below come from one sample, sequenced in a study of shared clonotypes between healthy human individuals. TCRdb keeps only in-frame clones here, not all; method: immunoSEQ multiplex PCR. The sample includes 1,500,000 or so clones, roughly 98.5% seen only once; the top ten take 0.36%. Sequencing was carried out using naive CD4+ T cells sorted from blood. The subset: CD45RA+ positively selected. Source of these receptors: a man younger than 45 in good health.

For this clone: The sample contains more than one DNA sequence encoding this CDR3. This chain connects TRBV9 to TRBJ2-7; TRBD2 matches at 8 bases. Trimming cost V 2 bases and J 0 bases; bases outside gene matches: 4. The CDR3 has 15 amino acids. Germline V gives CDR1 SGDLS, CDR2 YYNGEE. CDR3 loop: CASSVSGSFSYEQYF. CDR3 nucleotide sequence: TGTGCCAGCAGCGTGAGCGGGAGTTTCTCCTACGAGCAGTACTTC.

CDR3 loop: CASSLTMGSTDTQYF. Written as DNA, the CDR3 is TGTGCCAGCAGCTTAACAATGGGCAGCACAGATACGCAGTATTTT. This chain uses TRBV11-2 with TRBJ2-3; no clear D. This CDR3 spans 15 amino acids. The germline CDR1 and CDR2 sequences are SGHAT and FQNNGV. V lost 2 bases to trimming and J lost 0 bases, with 9 bases between them.

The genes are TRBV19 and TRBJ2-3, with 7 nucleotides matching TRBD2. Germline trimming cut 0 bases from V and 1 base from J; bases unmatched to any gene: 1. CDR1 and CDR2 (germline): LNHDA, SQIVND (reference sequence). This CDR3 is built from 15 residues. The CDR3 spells CASSIDAGGTDTQYF. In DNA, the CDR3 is TGTGCCAGTAGTATAGACGCGGGGGGCACAGATACGCAGTATTTT.

The CDR3 spells CASSSTSGSFGQFF. The CDR3 region has the DNA TGTGCCAGCAGCTCAACTAGCGGGAGTTTCGGGCAGTTCTTC. J is TRBJ2-1 and V is TRBV7-6; 11 nucleotides line up with TRBD2. Germline V gene lookup returns CDR1 SGHVS and CDR2 FNYEAQ. The length of the CDR3 is 14 residues. The ends lost 4 bases at V and 12 bases at J; junction bases unmatched: 8.

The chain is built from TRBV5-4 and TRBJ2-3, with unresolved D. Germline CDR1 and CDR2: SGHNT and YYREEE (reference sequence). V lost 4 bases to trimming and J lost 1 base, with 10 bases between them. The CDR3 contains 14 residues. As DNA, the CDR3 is TGTGCCAGCAGCCTGTGGGGTGGCACAGATACGCAGTATTTT. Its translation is CASSLWGGTDTQYF.

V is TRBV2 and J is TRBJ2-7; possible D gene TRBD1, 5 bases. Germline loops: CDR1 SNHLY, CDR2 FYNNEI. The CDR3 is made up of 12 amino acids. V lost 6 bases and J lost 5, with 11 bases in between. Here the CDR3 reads CASRGQGNEQYF. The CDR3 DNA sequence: TGTGCCAGCAGAGGTCAGGGCAACGAGCAGTACTTC.

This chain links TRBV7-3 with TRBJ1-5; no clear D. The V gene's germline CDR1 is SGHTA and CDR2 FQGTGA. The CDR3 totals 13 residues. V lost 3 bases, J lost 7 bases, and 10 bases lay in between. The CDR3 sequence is CASSFERRQPQHF. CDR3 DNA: TGTGCCAGCAGCTTCGAGCGGCGGCAGCCCCAGCATTTT.

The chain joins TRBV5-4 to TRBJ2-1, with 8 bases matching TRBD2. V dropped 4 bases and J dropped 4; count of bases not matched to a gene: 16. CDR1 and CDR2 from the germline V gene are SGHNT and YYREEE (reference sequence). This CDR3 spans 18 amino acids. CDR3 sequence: CASSGGGPLLPLYNEQFF. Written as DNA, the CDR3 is TGTGCCAGCAGCGGCGGGGGGCCCTTGCTTCCCTTATACAATGAGCAGTTCTTC.

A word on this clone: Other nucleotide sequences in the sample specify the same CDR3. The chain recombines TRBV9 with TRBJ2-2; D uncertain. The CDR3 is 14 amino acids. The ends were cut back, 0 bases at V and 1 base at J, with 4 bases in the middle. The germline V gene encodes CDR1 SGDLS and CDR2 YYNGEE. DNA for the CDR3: TGTGCCAGCAGCGTAGCCGTGAACACCGGGGAGCTGTTTTTT. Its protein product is CASSVAVNTGELFF.

The CDR3 region is CASSPKDNSYEQYF. The CDR3 DNA reads as TGTGCCAGCTCACCAAAAGACAACAGCTACGAGCAGTACTTC. The chain joins TRBV18 to TRBJ2-7; no clear D gene. Trimming pared 2 bases from V and 3 bases from J, leaving 11 bases between. Germline V gene data show CDR1 as KGHSH and CDR2 as LQKENI. The CDR3 sequence is 14 residues long.

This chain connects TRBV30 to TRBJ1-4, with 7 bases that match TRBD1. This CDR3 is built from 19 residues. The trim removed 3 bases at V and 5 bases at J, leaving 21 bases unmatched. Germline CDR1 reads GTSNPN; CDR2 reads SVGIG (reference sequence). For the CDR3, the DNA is TGTGCCTGGAGATTCCGACAGGGTGCCGACCCCGTATCAAATGAAAAACTGTTTTTT. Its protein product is CAWRFRQGADPVSNEKLFF. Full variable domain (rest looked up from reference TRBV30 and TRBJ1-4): SQTIHQWPATLVQPVGSPLSLECTVEGTSNPNLYWYRQAAGRGLQLLFYSVGIGQISSEVPQNLSASRPQDRQFILSSKKLLLSDSGFYLCAWRFRQGADPVSNEKLFFGSGTQLSVL.

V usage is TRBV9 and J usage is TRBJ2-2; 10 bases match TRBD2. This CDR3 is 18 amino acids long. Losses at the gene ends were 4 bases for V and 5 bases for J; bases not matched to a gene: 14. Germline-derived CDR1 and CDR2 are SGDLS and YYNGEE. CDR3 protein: CASSLRLAGSARTGELFF. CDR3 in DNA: TGTGCCAGCAGCCTCCGACTAGCGGGCTCCGCTCGGACCGGGGAGCTGTTTTTT.

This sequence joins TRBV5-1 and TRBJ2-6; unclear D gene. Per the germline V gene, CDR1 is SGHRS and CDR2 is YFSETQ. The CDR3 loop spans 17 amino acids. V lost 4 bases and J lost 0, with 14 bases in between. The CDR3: CASSAFGISSGANVLTF. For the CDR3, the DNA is TGCGCCAGCAGCGCCTTCGGTATCAGCTCTGGGGCCAACGTCCTGACTTTC.

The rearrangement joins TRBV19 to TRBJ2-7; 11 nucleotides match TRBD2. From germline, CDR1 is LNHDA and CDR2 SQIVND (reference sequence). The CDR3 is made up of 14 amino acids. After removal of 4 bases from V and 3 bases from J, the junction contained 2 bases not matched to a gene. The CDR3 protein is CASSTSGRIYEQYF. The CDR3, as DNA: TGTGCCAGTAGTACTAGCGGGAGGATCTACGAGCAGTACTTC.

The CDR3 sequence is CASGLAGSRSTDTQYF. DNA for the CDR3: TGTGCCAGCGGACTAGCGGGAAGTCGGAGCACAGATACGCAGTATTTT. V and J are TRBV19 and TRBJ2-3, with TRBD2 identical over 12 bases. The CDR3 covers 16 residues. Germline trimming cut 9 bases from V and 0 bases from J; bases unmatched to any gene: 7. The germline V gene encodes CDR1 LNHDA and CDR2 SQIVND (reference sequence).

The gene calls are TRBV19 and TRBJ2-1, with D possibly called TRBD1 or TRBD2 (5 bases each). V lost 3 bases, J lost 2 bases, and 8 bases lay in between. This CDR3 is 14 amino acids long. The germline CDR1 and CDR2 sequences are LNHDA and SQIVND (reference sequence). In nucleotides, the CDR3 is TGTGCCAGTAGTATCCCGGGACCCTACAATGAGCAGTTCTTC. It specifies CASSIPGPYNEQFF.

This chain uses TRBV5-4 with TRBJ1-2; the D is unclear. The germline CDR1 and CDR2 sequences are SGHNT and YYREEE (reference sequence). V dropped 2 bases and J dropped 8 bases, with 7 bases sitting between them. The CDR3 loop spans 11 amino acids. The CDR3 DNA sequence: TGTGCCAGCAGCTTCCAGAGAGGCTACACCTTC. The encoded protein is CASSFQRGYTF.

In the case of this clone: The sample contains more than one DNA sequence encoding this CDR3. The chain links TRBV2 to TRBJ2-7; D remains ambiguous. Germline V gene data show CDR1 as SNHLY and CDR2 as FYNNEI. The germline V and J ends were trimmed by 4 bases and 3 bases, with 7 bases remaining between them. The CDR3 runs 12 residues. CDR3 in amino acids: CASSGSSYEQYF. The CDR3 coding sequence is TGTGCCAGCAGTGGGTCGAGCTACGAGCAGTACTTC.

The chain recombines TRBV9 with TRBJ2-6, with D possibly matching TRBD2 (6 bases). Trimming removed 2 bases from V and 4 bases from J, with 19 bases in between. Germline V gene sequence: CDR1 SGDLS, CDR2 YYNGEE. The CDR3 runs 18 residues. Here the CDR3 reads CASSVSPRLDAGANVLTF. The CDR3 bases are TGTGCCAGCAGCGTGAGCCCGAGACTAGATGCAGGGGCCAACGTCCTGACTTTC.

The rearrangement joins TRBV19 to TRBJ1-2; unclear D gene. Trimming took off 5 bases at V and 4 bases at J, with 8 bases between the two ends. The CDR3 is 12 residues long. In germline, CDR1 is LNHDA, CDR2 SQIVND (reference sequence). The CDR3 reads CASSFGFYGYTF. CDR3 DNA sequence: TGTGCCAGTAGTTTTGGTTTCTATGGCTACACCTTC.

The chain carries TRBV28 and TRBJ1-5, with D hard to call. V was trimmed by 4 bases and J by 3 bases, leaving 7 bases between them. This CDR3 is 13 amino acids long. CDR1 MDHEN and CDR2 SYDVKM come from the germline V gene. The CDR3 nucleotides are TGTGCCAGCAGTTGGGCCCCCAATCAGCCCCAGCATTTT. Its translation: CASSWAPNQPQHF.